What follows describes a single T cell receptor beta chain. Its antigen remains unidentified. The sample originates from a study of CD8 T cells in ankylosing spondylitis. Findings and limits, study-wide: Typical of ankylosing spondylitis blood, it appeared, was a TCR beta motif of eight highly homologous variants. Disease-linked clones reportedly concentrated significantly in matched ankylosing spondylitis synovial fluid. A CD8+ phenotype characterized the disease-linked clones, which were relatively rare in peripheral blood.

5'-RACE, quantitative and with molecular barcodes, yielded the TCR beta libraries. Via MiXCR, TCRdb re-called the 5' RACE reads, giving one row per CDR3 protein. Here the sample spans 200,000 to 250,000 distinct CDR3 sequences, roughly 25% being singletons. Germline V gene lookup returns CDR1 SQVTM and CDR2 ANQGSEA. CDR3 length equals 13 residues. J was trimmed by 1 base and V by 8 bases; bases with no gene match: 4. The sample was blood, either unsorted or a sorted T cell fraction (not recorded which). The receptor's source is a male donor with ankylosing spondylitis or in good health (not recorded which). The gene calls are TRBV29-1 and TRBJ2-1; 8 bases align to TRBD1. The CDR3 DNA is TGCAGCACCCGGACAGGGTCCTACAATGAGCAGTTCTTC. It is translated as CSTRTGSYNEQFF.